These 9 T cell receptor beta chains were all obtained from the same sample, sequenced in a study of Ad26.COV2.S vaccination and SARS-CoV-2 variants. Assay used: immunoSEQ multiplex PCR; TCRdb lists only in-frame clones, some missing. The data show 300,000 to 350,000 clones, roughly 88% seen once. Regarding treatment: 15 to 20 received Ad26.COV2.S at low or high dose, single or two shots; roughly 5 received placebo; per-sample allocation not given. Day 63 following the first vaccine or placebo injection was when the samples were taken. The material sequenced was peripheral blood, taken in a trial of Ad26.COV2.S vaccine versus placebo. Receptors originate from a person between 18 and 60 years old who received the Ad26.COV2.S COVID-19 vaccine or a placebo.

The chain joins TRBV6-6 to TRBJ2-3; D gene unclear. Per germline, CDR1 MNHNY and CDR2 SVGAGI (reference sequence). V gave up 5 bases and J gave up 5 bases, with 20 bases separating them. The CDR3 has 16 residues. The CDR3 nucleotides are TGTGCCAGCAGTCCAACCTTGACCCTTATCGGAGATACGCAGTATTTT. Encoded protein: CASSPTLTLIGDTQYF.

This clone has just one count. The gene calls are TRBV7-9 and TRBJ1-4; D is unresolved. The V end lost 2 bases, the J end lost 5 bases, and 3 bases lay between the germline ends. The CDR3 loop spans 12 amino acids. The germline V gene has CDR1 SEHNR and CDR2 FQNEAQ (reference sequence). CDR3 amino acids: CASSLKNEKLFF. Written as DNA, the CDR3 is TGTGCCAGCAGCTTAAAGAATGAAAAACTGTTTTTT. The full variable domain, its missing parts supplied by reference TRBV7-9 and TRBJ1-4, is DTGVSQNPRHKITKRGQNVTFRCDPISEHNRLYWYRQTLGQGPEFLTYFQNEAQLEKSRLLSDRFSAERPKGSFSTLEIQRTEQGDSAMYLCASSLKNEKLFFGSGTQLSVL.

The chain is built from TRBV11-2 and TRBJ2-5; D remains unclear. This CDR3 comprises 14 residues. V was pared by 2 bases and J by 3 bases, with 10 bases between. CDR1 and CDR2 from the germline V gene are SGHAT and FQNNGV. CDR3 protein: CASSLRLQKETQYF. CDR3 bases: TGTGCCAGCAGCTTAAGACTGCAGAAAGAGACCCAGTACTTC.

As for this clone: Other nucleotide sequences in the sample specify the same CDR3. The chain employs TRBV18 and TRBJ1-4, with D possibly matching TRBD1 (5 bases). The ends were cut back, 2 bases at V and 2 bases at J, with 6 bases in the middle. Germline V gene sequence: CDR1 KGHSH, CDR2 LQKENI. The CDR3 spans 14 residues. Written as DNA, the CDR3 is TGTGCCAGCTCACCAGGGACTACTAATGAAAAACTGTTTTTT. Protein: CASSPGTTNEKLFF. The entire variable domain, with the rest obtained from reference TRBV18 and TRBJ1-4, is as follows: NAGVMQNPRHLVRRRGQEARLRCSPMKGHSHVYWYRQLPEEGLKFMVYLQKENIIDESGMPKERFSAEFPKEGPSILRIQQVVRGDSAAYFCASSPGTTNEKLFFGSGTQLSVL.

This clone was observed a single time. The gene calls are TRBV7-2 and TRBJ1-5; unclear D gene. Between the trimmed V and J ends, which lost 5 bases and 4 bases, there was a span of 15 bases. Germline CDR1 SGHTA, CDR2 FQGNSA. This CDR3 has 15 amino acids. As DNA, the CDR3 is TGTGCCAGCAGCCTTTTACGGGGATCAAATCAGCCCCAGCATTTT. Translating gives CASSLLRGSNQPQHF.

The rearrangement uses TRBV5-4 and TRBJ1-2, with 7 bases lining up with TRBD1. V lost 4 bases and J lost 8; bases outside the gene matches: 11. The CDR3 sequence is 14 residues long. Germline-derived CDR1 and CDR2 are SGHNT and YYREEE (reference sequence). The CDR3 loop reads CASSRDSLGEGYTF. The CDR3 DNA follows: TGTGCCAGCAGCCGGGACAGCCTGGGGGAAGGCTACACCTTC.

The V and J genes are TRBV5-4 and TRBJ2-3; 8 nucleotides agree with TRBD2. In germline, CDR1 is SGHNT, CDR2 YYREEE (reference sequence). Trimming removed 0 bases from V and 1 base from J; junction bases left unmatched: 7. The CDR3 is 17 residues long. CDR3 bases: TGTGCCAGCAGCTTGGTGGCGCGGGAGGTCGGCACAGATACGCAGTATTTT. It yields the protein CASSLVAREVGTDTQYF.

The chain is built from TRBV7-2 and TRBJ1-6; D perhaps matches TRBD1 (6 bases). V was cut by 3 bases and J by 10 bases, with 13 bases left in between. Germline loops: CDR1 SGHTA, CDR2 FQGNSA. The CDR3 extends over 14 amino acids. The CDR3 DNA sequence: TGTGCCAGCAGCTTGGAGGGGGGTAAGTCACCCCTCCACTTT. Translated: CASSLEGGKSPLHF.

In nucleotides, the CDR3 is TGTGCCAGCAGTACCCCGGGACAGGGGGTCTCCTACGAGCAGTACGTC. It specifies CASSTPGQGVSYEQYV. This chain uses TRBV6-2 or TRBV6-3 with TRBJ2-7; 11 positions match TRBD1. This CDR3 has 16 amino acids. Germline loops: CDR1 MNHEY, CDR2 SVGEGT. V shed 5 bases, J shed 0 bases, and the junction held 6 bases outside the gene matches.